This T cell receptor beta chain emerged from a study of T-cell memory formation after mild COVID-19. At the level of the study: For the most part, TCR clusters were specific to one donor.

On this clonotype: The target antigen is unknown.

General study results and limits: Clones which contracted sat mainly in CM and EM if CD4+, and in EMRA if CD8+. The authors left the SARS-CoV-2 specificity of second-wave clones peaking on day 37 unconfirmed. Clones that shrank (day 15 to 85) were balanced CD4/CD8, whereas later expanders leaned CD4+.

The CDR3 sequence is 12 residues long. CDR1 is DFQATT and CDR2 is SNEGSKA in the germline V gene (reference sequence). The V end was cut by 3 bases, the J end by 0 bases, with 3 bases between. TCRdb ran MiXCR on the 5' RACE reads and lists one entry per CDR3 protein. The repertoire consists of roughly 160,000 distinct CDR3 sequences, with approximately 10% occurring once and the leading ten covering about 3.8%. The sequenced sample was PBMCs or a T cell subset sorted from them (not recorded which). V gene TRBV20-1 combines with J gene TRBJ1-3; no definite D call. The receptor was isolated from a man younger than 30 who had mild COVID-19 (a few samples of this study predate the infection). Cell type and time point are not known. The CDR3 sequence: CSARASGNTIYF. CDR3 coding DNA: TGCAGTGCTAGGGCCTCTGGAAACACCATATATTTT.